Listed below are T cell receptor beta chains from one sample, sequenced in a study of cytomegalovirus exposure and HLA in healthy donors. Produced via immunoSEQ multiplex PCR; TCRdb's table is partial and in-frame only. This sample has around 190,000 clones, with less than 85% found just once. Sequencing was carried out using PBMCs. The receptors here all came from a man aged 25-45 years in good health and CMV-seropositive. CDR3s include the opening cysteine and the closing phenylalanine or tryptophan. The D gene is left open where the match is weak. Part of the rows lack a size; the others show once, few, many or a class for expanded clones.

abundance: NA; v_gene: TRBV5-6; d_gene: NA; j_gene: TRBJ2-1; CDR3aa: CASSLGGTSGYNEQFF; CDR3nt: TGTGCCAGCAGCTTGGGTGGGACATCGGGCTACAATGAGCAGTTCTTC
abundance: few; v_gene: TRBV5-6; d_gene: NA; j_gene: TRBJ1-1; CDR3aa: CASSRYGVRDTEAFF; CDR3nt: TGTGCCAGCAGCCGCTACGGGGTTAGGGACACTGAAGCTTTCTTT
abundance: NA; v_gene: TRBV5-5; d_gene: NA; j_gene: TRBJ2-7; CDR3aa: CASSFFRSSYEQYF; CDR3nt: TGTGCCAGCAGCTTTTTTCGGTCCTCCTACGAGCAGTACTTC
abundance: once; v_gene: TRBV13; d_gene: NA; j_gene: TRBJ1-1; CDR3aa: CASSLGSFGGAPVTEAFF; CDR3nt: TGTGCCAGCAGCTTAGGATCTTTCGGGGGAGCCCCGGTCACTGAAGCTTTCTTT
abundance: NA; v_gene: TRBV7-2; d_gene: NA; j_gene: TRBJ1-2; CDR3aa: CASSLTSDSYGYTF; CDR3nt: TGTGCCAGCAGCTTAACCTCGGACAGCTATGGCTACACCTTC
abundance: NA; v_gene: TRBV19; d_gene: NA; j_gene: TRBJ1-2; CDR3aa: CASSMFPGQINYGYTF; CDR3nt: TGTGCCAGTAGTATGTTTCCGGGACAAATTAACTATGGCTACACCTTC
abundance: NA; v_gene: TRBV6-1; d_gene: NA; j_gene: TRBJ1-1; CDR3aa: CASSETGGRTEAFF; CDR3nt: TGTGCCAGCAGTGAAACTGGGGGGAGAACTGAAGCTTTCTTT
abundance: NA; v_gene: TRBV14; d_gene: NA; j_gene: TRBJ1-4; CDR3aa: CASSSGTLVEKLFF; CDR3nt: TGTGCCAGCAGCTCGGGAACCTTAGTTGAAAAACTGTTTTTT
abundance: NA; v_gene: TRBV5-6; d_gene: TRBD1; j_gene: TRBJ2-6; CDR3aa: CASEDRKLFSGANVLTF; CDR3nt: TGTGCCAGCGAGGACAGGAAACTCTTCTCTGGGGCCAACGTCCTGACTTTC
abundance: NA; v_gene: TRBV30; d_gene: NA; j_gene: TRBJ1-6; CDR3aa: CAWSAAGARLVLHF; CDR3nt: TGTGCCTGGAGTGCGGCAGGGGCGCGGCTTGTCCTCCACTTT
abundance: NA; v_gene: TRBV20-1; d_gene: NA; j_gene: TRBJ2-7; CDR3aa: CSARLGEVAF; CDR3nt: TGCAGTGCTAGACTCGGGGAAGTCGCCTTC
abundance: NA; v_gene: TRBV13; d_gene: TRBD1; j_gene: TRBJ1-4; CDR3aa: CASSLGLRQGDGDEKLFF; CDR3nt: TGTGCCAGCAGCTTAGGCCTTAGGCAGGGGGACGGGGATGAAAAACTGTTTTTT
abundance: NA; v_gene: TRBV7-9; d_gene: NA; j_gene: TRBJ2-3; CDR3aa: CASSPRQAGDTQYF; CDR3nt: TGTGCCAGCAGCCCCCGACAGGCCGGGGATACGCAGTATTTT
abundance: NA; v_gene: TRBV9; d_gene: NA; j_gene: TRBJ2-5; CDR3aa: CASSPLGETQYF; CDR3nt: TGTGCCAGCAGCCCCCTCGGAGAGACCCAGTACTTC
abundance: NA; v_gene: TRBV18; d_gene: NA; j_gene: TRBJ2-1; CDR3aa: CASSRRGEGTVNEQFF; CDR3nt: TGTGCCAGCTCAAGGAGGGGCGAGGGTACAGTCAATGAGCAGTTCTTC
abundance: NA; v_gene: TRBV28; d_gene: NA; j_gene: TRBJ1-2; CDR3aa: CASSFGDLPNGYTF; CDR3nt: TGTGCCAGCAGTTTTGGGGACTTACCCAATGGCTACACCTTC
abundance: NA; v_gene: TRBV29-1; d_gene: TRBD2; j_gene: TRBJ2-2; CDR3aa: CSAGAGGQVGELFF; CDR3nt: TGCAGCGCAGGAGCGGGAGGGCAGGTCGGGGAGCTGTTTTTT
abundance: NA; v_gene: TRBV9; d_gene: NA; j_gene: TRBJ1-4; CDR3aa: CASSVEGQPNEKLFF; CDR3nt: TGTGCCAGCAGCGTAGAGGGGCAACCTAATGAAAAACTGTTTTTT
abundance: few; v_gene: TRBV5-1; d_gene: NA; j_gene: TRBJ1-4; CDR3aa: CASSLRQVATNEKLFF; CDR3nt: TGCGCCAGCAGCCTGCGACAGGTGGCAACTAATGAAAAACTGTTTTTT
abundance: few; v_gene: TRBV5-6; d_gene: TRBD1; j_gene: TRBJ2-3; CDR3aa: CASSLETGAPPDSDTQYF; CDR3nt: TGTGCCAGCAGCTTGGAGACAGGGGCCCCTCCTGATTCGGATACGCAGTATTTT
abundance: NA; v_gene: TRBV4-3; d_gene: NA; j_gene: TRBJ1-2; CDR3aa: CASSQGGVAGYTF; CDR3nt: TGCGCCAGCAGCCAGGGGGGGGTAGCTGGCTACACCTTC
abundance: once; v_gene: TRBV6-6; d_gene: NA; j_gene: TRBJ1-2; CDR3aa: CASSPDSIYGYTF; CDR3nt: TGTGCCAGCAGTCCCGACAGTATCTATGGCTACACCTTC
abundance: NA; v_gene: TRBV19; d_gene: TRBD2; j_gene: TRBJ2-7; CDR3aa: CASSSGGGGYEQYF; CDR3nt: TGTGCCAGTAGTTCGGGAGGTGGGGGATACGAGCAGTACTTC
abundance: once; v_gene: TRBV5-6; d_gene: TRBD1; j_gene: TRBJ1-1; CDR3aa: CASSRQGLNTEAFF; CDR3nt: TGTGCCAGCAGCCGACAGGGCCTGAACACTGAAGCTTTCTTT
abundance: NA; v_gene: TRBV29-1; d_gene: TRBD2; j_gene: TRBJ2-1; CDR3aa: CSVEGGGAEQFF; CDR3nt: TGCAGCGTTGAGGGGGGGGGAGCCGAGCAGTTCTTC
abundance: once; v_gene: TRBV18; d_gene: TRBD1; j_gene: TRBJ2-7; CDR3aa: CASSPPDRVPHEQYF; CDR3nt: TGTGCCAGCTCACCACCGGACAGGGTCCCCCACGAGCAGTACTTC
abundance: NA; v_gene: TRBV11-3; d_gene: TRBD1; j_gene: TRBJ1-2; CDR3aa: CASSDRDSGGYTF; CDR3nt: TGTGCCAGCAGCGACAGGGATTCGGGTGGCTACACCTTC
abundance: few; v_gene: TRBV6-5; d_gene: TRBD1; j_gene: TRBJ2-7; CDR3aa: CASGREGTGYF; CDR3nt: TGTGCCAGCGGGAGAGAGGGGACAGGGTACTTC
abundance: once; v_gene: TRBV7-9; d_gene: NA; j_gene: TRBJ1-1; CDR3aa: CSSSLGVGGITEAFF; CDR3nt: TGTTCCAGCAGCTTGGGGGTGGGGGGGATAACTGAAGCTTTCTTT
abundance: NA; v_gene: TRBV28; d_gene: TRBD1; j_gene: TRBJ2-1; CDR3aa: CASSLRGPFRGNEQFF; CDR3nt: TGTGCCAGCAGCCTGAGAGGGCCTTTCAGGGGGAATGAGCAGTTCTTC
abundance: few; v_gene: TRBV4-1; d_gene: TRBD1; j_gene: TRBJ2-6; CDR3aa: CASSPPDRAGANVLTF; CDR3nt: TGCGCCAGCAGCCCCCCCGACAGGGCTGGGGCCAACGTCCTGACTTTC
abundance: NA; v_gene: TRBV7-9; d_gene: TRBD2; j_gene: TRBJ2-7; CDR3aa: CASSRSGGTYEQYF; CDR3nt: TGTGCCAGCAGCCGCAGCGGGGGGACCTACGAGCAGTACTTC
abundance: NA; v_gene: TRBV5-6; d_gene: TRBD2; j_gene: TRBJ2-7; CDR3aa: CASSLGLAGEQYF; CDR3nt: TGTGCCAGCAGCTTGGGACTAGCGGGCGAGCAGTACTTC
abundance: NA; v_gene: TRBV7-2; d_gene: NA; j_gene: TRBJ1-3; CDR3aa: CASSLVGEGGNTIYF; CDR3nt: TGTGCCAGCAGCTTAGTCGGGGAGGGCGGAAACACCATATATTTT
abundance: NA; v_gene: TRBV28; d_gene: TRBD1; j_gene: TRBJ2-5; CDR3aa: CASNSPGQFPTEQYF; CDR3nt: TGTGCCAGCAATTCTCCGGGACAGTTCCCTACTGAGCAGTACTTC
abundance: NA; v_gene: TRBV6-6; d_gene: TRBD2; j_gene: TRBJ2-7; CDR3aa: CASREVPSSYEQYF; CDR3nt: TGTGCCAGCCGGGAGGTCCCCAGCTCCTACGAGCAGTACTTC
abundance: NA; v_gene: TRBV7-2; d_gene: NA; j_gene: TRBJ2-3; CDR3aa: CASSPSYLETDTQYF; CDR3nt: TGTGCCAGCAGCCCCTCTTACCTCGAGACAGATACGCAGTATTTT
abundance: NA; v_gene: TRBV7-9; d_gene: TRBD1; j_gene: TRBJ1-1; CDR3aa: CSSSLVAGQMNTEAFF; CDR3nt: TGTTCCAGCAGCTTAGTTGCGGGACAGATGAACACTGAAGCTTTCTTT
abundance: NA; v_gene: TRBV18; d_gene: TRBD2; j_gene: TRBJ2-5; CDR3aa: CASSPPGLAGGETQYF; CDR3nt: TGTGCCAGCTCACCACCGGGACTAGCGGGAGGAGAGACCCAGTACTTC
abundance: NA; v_gene: TRBV5-4; d_gene: TRBD1; j_gene: TRBJ2-1; CDR3aa: CASRPRQGAYNEQFF; CDR3nt: TGTGCCAGCAGGCCTCGACAGGGAGCGTACAATGAGCAGTTCTTC
abundance: once; v_gene: TRBV20-1; d_gene: NA; j_gene: TRBJ1-1; CDR3aa: CSARGATEAFF; CDR3nt: TGCAGTGCTAGGGGGGCTACTGAAGCTTTCTTT
abundance: NA; v_gene: TRBV5-1; d_gene: TRBD2; j_gene: TRBJ2-2; CDR3aa: CASSPPGLANTGELFF; CDR3nt: TGCGCCAGCAGCCCTCCGGGACTAGCTAACACCGGGGAGCTGTTTTTT
abundance: few; v_gene: TRBV7-7; d_gene: TRBD1; j_gene: TRBJ2-1; CDR3aa: CASSRDSRNNEQFF; CDR3nt: TGTGCTAGCAGCCGGGACAGCAGAAACAATGAGCAGTTCTTC
abundance: NA; v_gene: TRBV30; d_gene: NA; j_gene: TRBJ1-3; CDR3aa: CAWSVRQGISGNTIYF; CDR3nt: TGTGCCTGGAGTGTACGTCAGGGGATCTCTGGAAACACCATATATTTT
abundance: many; v_gene: TRBV7-2; d_gene: NA; j_gene: TRBJ1-5; CDR3aa: CASSTEQNQPQHF; CDR3nt: TGTGCCAGCAGCACGGAACAGAATCAGCCCCAGCATTTT
abundance: NA; v_gene: TRBV19; d_gene: TRBD1; j_gene: TRBJ1-6; CDR3aa: CASTTGTGGSPLHF; CDR3nt: TGTGCCAGTACCACCGGGACAGGGGGTTCACCCCTCCACTTT
abundance: NA; v_gene: TRBV30; d_gene: TRBD1; j_gene: TRBJ2-7; CDR3aa: CACEDRGPYEQYF; CDR3nt: TGTGCCTGTGAAGACAGGGGGCCTTACGAGCAGTACTTC
abundance: once; v_gene: TRBV27; d_gene: NA; j_gene: TRBJ2-6; CDR3aa: CASSLKGGGANVLTF; CDR3nt: TGTGCCAGCAGTTTAAAGGGAGGTGGGGCCAACGTCCTGACTTTC
abundance: NA; v_gene: TRBV30; d_gene: NA; j_gene: TRBJ2-7; CDR3aa: CAWAPSSYEQYF; CDR3nt: TGTGCCTGGGCGCCCTCGTCCTACGAGCAGTACTTC
abundance: NA; v_gene: TRBV14; d_gene: NA; j_gene: TRBJ1-1; CDR3aa: CASSQAPNTEAFF; CDR3nt: TGTGCCAGCAGCCAAGCTCCGAACACTGAAGCTTTCTTT
abundance: NA; v_gene: TRBV5-6; d_gene: NA; j_gene: TRBJ2-1; CDR3aa: CASSLGWGGPYNEQFF; CDR3nt: TGTGCCAGCAGCCTCGGGTGGGGGGGGCCCTACAATGAGCAGTTCTTC
abundance: few; v_gene: TRBV6-5; d_gene: NA; j_gene: TRBJ1-1; CDR3aa: CASSYSMARVTEAFF; CDR3nt: TGTGCCAGCAGTTACTCGATGGCCAGGGTAACTGAAGCTTTCTTT
abundance: NA; v_gene: TRBV7-9; d_gene: NA; j_gene: TRBJ1-3; CDR3aa: CASSLATGGALAGNTIYF; CDR3nt: TGTGCCAGCAGCTTAGCGACCGGAGGTGCCCTAGCTGGAAACACCATATATTTT
abundance: NA; v_gene: TRBV4-1; d_gene: TRBD1; j_gene: TRBJ2-7; CDR3aa: CASSRGTGGTYEQYF; CDR3nt: TGCGCCAGCAGCCGGGGGACAGGAGGGACCTACGAGCAGTACTTC
abundance: once; v_gene: TRBV13; d_gene: TRBD2; j_gene: TRBJ2-7; CDR3aa: CASTLRLAGSYEQYF; CDR3nt: TGTGCCAGCACCCTTCGGCTAGCGGGATCCTACGAGCAGTACTTC
abundance: NA; v_gene: TRBV10-3; d_gene: TRBD1; j_gene: TRBJ2-7; CDR3aa: CAISTPGQTTYEQYF; CDR3nt: TGTGCCATCAGCACTCCGGGACAGACTACCTACGAGCAGTACTTC
abundance: NA; v_gene: TRBV19; d_gene: NA; j_gene: TRBJ2-2; CDR3aa: CATRDGELFF; CDR3nt: TGTGCCACGAGGGACGGGGAGCTGTTTTTT
abundance: NA; v_gene: TRBV7-2; d_gene: NA; j_gene: TRBJ2-7; CDR3aa: CASSRRGAGISYEQYF; CDR3nt: TGTGCCAGCAGTCGACGCGGGGCAGGGATCTCCTACGAGCAGTACTTC
abundance: NA; v_gene: TRBV10-3; d_gene: TRBD2; j_gene: TRBJ2-7; CDR3aa: CAISAPSGRAPYEQYF; CDR3nt: TGTGCCATCAGTGCACCTAGCGGGAGGGCCCCCTACGAGCAGTACTTC